This T cell receptor beta chain was identified during a study of T cell repertoires in cytomegalovirus infection. TCRdb re-derived calls from the reads in MiXCR, one entry per CDR3 protein. Of some 150,000 distinct CDR3 sequences detected, roughly a quarter appear once; the ten largest clones hold approximately 9.9%. Sequenced: PBMCs. This sequence originates from a human donor in good health (CMV status not recorded). Some clones in this sample may be carry-over from other donors' samples.

Here the CDR3 DNA reads TGTGCCAGCAGTTATGACAGGGCAAGGGGGACTGAAGCTTTCTTT. Protein: CASSYDRARGTEAFF. The chain is built from TRBV6-5 and TRBJ1-1; the match to TRBD1 covers 7 bases. The CDR3 contains 15 residues. The junction had 9 bases not matched to a gene; V was cut back by 3 bases and J by 5 bases. The germline CDR1 and CDR2 sequences are MNHEY and SVGAGI.